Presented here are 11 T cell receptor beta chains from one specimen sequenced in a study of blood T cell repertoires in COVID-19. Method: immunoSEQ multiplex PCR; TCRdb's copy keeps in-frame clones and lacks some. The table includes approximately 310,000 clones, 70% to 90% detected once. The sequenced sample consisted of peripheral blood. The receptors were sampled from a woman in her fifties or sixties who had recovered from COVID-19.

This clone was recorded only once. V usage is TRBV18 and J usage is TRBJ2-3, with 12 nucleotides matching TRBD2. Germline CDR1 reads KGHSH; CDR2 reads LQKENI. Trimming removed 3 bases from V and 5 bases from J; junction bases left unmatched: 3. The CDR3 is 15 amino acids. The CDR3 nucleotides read TGTGCCAGCTCACCGACTAGCGGGGGAGTAGATACGCAGTATTTT. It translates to CASSPTSGGVDTQYF.

The DNA for the CDR3 is TGCGCCAGCAGCTATGAGGAGACCCAGTACTTC. This sequence encodes CASSYEETQYF. V and J are TRBV5-1 and TRBJ2-5; D gene unclear. The CDR3 consists of 11 residues. Deletions cut 3 bases from V and 5 bases from J, with 5 bases between. The germline CDR1 and CDR2 sequences are SGHRS and YFSETQ.

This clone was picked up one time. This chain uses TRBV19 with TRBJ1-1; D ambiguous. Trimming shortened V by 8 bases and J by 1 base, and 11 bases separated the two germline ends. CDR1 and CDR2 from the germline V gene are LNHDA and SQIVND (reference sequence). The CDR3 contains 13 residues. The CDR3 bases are TGTGCCAGTCATCCTAGGCCGAACACTGAAGCTTTCTTT. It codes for CASHPRPNTEAFF. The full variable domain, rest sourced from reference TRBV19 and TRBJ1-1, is DGGITQSPKYLFRKEGQNVTLSCEQNLNHDAMYWYRQDPGQGLRLIYYSQIVNDFQKGDIAEGYSVSREKKESFPLTVTSAQKNPTAFYLCASHPRPNTEAFFGQGTRLTVV.

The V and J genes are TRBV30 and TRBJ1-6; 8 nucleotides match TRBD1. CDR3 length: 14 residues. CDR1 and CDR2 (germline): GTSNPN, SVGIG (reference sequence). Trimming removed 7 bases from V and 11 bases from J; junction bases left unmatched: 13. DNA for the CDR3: TGTGCCTTCGACAGGGGTTTGGGGGAAACACCCCTCCACTTT. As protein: CAFDRGLGETPLHF.

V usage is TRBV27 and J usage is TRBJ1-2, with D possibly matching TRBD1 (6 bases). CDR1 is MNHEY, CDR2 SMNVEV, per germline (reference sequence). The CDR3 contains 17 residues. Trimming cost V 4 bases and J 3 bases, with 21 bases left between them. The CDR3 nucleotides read TGTGCCAGCAGTTCATACACCAGCAGGGGCGCGGACTATGGCTACACCTTC. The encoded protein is CASSSYTSRGADYGYTF.

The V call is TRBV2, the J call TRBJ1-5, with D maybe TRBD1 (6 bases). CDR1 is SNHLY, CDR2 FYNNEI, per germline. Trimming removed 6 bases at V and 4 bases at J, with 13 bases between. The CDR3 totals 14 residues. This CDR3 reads CASSPGGLNQPQHF. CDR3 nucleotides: TGTGCCAGCAGCCCGGGGGGGCTGAATCAGCCCCAGCATTTT.

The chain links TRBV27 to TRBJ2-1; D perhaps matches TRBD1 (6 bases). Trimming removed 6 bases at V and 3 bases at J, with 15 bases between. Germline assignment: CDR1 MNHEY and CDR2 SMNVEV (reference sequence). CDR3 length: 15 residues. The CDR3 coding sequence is TGTGCCAGCAGAGATATGGACAGCCTCTACAATGAGCAGTTCTTC. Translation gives CASRDMDSLYNEQFF.

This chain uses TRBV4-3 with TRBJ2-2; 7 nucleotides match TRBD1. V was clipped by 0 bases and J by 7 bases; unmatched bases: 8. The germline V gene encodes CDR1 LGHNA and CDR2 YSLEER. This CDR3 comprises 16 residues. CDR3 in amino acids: CASSQDEGAPGGELFF. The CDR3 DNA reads TGCGCCAGCAGCCAAGATGAGGGGGCCCCTGGCGGGGAGCTGTTTTTT.

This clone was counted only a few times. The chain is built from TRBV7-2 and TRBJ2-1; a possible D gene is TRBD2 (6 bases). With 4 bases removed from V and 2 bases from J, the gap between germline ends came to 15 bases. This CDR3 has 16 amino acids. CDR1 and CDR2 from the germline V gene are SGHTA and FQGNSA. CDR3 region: CASSSAPRGTYNEQFF. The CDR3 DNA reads TGTGCCAGCAGCTCCGCTCCGCGGGGAACCTACAATGAGCAGTTCTTC.

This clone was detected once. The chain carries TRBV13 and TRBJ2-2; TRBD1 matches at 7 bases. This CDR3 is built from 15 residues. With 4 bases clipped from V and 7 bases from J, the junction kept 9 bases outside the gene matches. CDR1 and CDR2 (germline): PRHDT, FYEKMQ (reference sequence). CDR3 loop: CASSSRQGFIGELFF. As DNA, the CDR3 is TGTGCCAGCAGCTCCCGACAGGGATTTATCGGGGAGCTGTTTTTT.

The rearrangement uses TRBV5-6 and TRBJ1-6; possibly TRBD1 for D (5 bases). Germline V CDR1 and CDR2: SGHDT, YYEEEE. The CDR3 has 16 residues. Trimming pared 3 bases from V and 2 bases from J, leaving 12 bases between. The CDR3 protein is CASSWWTSTYNSPLHF. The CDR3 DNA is TGTGCCAGCAGCTGGTGGACAAGTACCTATAATTCACCCCTCCACTTT.